These 18 T cell receptor beta chains came from one sample sequenced in a study of T-cell memory formation after mild COVID-19. MiXCR, run by TCRdb on the 5' RACE reads, gives a single entry per CDR3 protein. The sample records about 400,000 distinct CDR3 sequences, more than 20% being singletons. The sample comprised PBMCs or a T cell subset sorted from them (not recorded which). The origin of the receptors is an adult woman who had mild COVID-19 (a few samples of this study predate the infection). Cell type and time point are not known.

This clonotype was seen more than once but under ten times. The chain joins TRBV7-3 to TRBJ2-5; no definite D call. The V end was cut by 4 bases, the J end by 4 bases, with 10 bases between. The CDR3 runs 13 residues. Looked up from germline, CDR1 is SGHTA and CDR2 is FQGTGA. The CDR3 protein is CASSYTWRETQYF. DNA of the CDR3: TGTGCCAGCAGCTACACGTGGCGAGAGACCCAGTACTTC.

This clonotype appeared many times. V is TRBV7-9 and J is TRBJ2-5, with 9 bases fitting TRBD2. Germline CDR1 reads SEHNR; CDR2 reads FQNEAQ (reference sequence). Losses at the gene ends were 8 bases for V and 2 bases for J; bases not matched to a gene: 3. The CDR3 is 13 residues long. CDR3 nucleotide sequence: TGTGCCAGCTCTAGCGGGGTTCAAGAGACCCAGTACTTC. Translated, it gives CASSSGVQETQYF.

The J gene is TRBJ1-6, the V gene TRBV3-1; 8 positions match TRBD1. CDR3 size: 15 residues. The germline V gene has CDR1 LGHDT and CDR2 YNNKEL (reference sequence). Trimming at V came to 0 bases and at J to 9 bases, leaving 4 bases not matched to a gene. The CDR3 coding sequence is TGTGCCAGCAGCCAAGATGCAGGGGGCAGTTCACCCCTCCACTTT. Its protein is CASSQDAGGSSPLHF.

A few counts support this clonotype. The rearrangement joins TRBV29-1 to TRBJ2-1, with TRBD2 matching 9 bases. The CDR3 contains 14 residues. CDR1 and CDR2 (germline): SQVTM, ANQGSEA. V trimming: 5 bases; J trimming: 4 bases; junction bases outside the gene matches: 6. For the CDR3, the DNA is TGCAGCGTTCGGCTTAGCGGGAGATACAATGAGCAGTTCTTC. Translating gives CSVRLSGRYNEQFF.

This clonotype was observed a few times. V gene TRBV5-6 combines with J gene TRBJ2-7, with unresolved D. Deletions cut 0 bases from V and 0 bases from J, with 4 bases between. The CDR3 spans 13 residues. Germline V gene lookup returns CDR1 SGHDT and CDR2 YYEEEE. As DNA, the CDR3 is TGTGCCAGCAGCTTGGCGCTCTCCTACGAGCAGTACTTC. Translated: CASSLALSYEQYF.

The chain uses TRBV28 and TRBJ1-3; no definite D call. The germline V gene encodes CDR1 MDHEN and CDR2 SYDVKM. The CDR3 spans 14 residues. The V and J ends lost 1 base and 4 bases respectively, with 8 bases between them. The CDR3 loop is CASSLFRGGNTIYF. CDR3 DNA sequence: TGTGCCAGCAGTTTATTCCGGGGAGGAAACACCATATATTTT.

This clonotype showed up just a few times. This chain links TRBV25-1 with TRBJ2-7, with no clear D. Germline CDR1 is MGHDK and CDR2 is SYGVNS. The V end lost 3 bases, the J end lost 5 bases, and 5 bases lay between the germline ends. The CDR3 covers 11 residues. In nucleotides, the CDR3 is TGTGCCAGCAGTGACTTGGACGAGCAGTACTTC. Protein product: CASSDLDEQYF.

This chain connects TRBV29-1 to TRBJ2-5; 9 bases align to TRBD1. The germline V gene has CDR1 SQVTM and CDR2 ANQGSEA. The CDR3 has 16 residues. Trimming removed 4 bases from V and 1 base from J; junction bases left unmatched: 10. The CDR3 nucleotides read TGCAGCGTTGGAAGGGGGACAGGGCGGTCCCAAGAGACCCAGTACTTC. Its protein product is CSVGRGTGRSQETQYF.

The chain uses TRBV12-3 or TRBV12-4 and TRBJ2-7, with 11 nucleotides matching TRBD2. The CDR3 totals 14 residues. After removal of 5 bases from V and 5 bases from J, the junction contained 5 bases not matched to a gene. The chain's CDR3 is CASSASGRLDEQYF. CDR3 sequence (DNA): TGTGCCAGCAGTGCTAGCGGGAGGCTCGACGAGCAGTACTTC.

This chain connects TRBV12-3 or TRBV12-4 to TRBJ2-6; the match to TRBD1 covers 7 bases. The V and J ends lost 3 bases and 1 base, in that order; junction bases with no gene match: 3. CDR3 size: 16 residues. CDR3 sequence (DNA): TGTGCCAGCAGTTTTTGGACAGGATCTGGGGCCAACGTCCTGACTTTC. Protein product: CASSFWTGSGANVLTF.

The chain recombines TRBV4-1 with TRBJ2-7; 8 bases agree with TRBD1. Germline values: CDR1 MGHRA, CDR2 YSYEKL. The CDR3 extends over 14 amino acids. J gave up 2 bases and V 6 bases, and 6 bases lay outside the gene matches. The CDR3 DNA sequence: TGCGCCAGCAGACCCCGACAGGGGACCTACGAGCAGTACTTC. It specifies CASRPRQGTYEQYF.

This clonotype was seen a handful of times. The rearrangement links TRBV11-2 to TRBJ2-3; no definite D call. V lost 5 bases and J 1 base, leaving 16 bases between the germline ends. Germline V lookup: CDR1 SGHAT, CDR2 FQNNGV. The CDR3 sequence is 16 residues long. The CDR3 sequence: CASSSWSVGGTDTQYF. The DNA for the CDR3 is TGTGCCAGCAGCAGTTGGTCGGTTGGCGGCACAGATACGCAGTATTTT.

Only a few counts were recorded for this clonotype. This chain joins TRBV18 and TRBJ1-1; D ambiguous. CDR1 KGHSH and CDR2 LQKENI come from the germline V gene. This CDR3 is built from 14 residues. Trimming cost V 3 bases and J 2 bases, with 10 bases left between them. The CDR3 protein is CASSPGSINTEAFF. CDR3 sequence (DNA): TGTGCCAGCTCACCCGGGAGTATAAACACTGAAGCTTTCTTT.

A single count supports this clonotype. The V gene is TRBV29-1, the J gene TRBJ2-7; D possibly corresponds to TRBD1 (5 bases). V dropped 3 bases and J dropped 0 bases, with 6 bases sitting between them. The V gene's germline CDR1 is SQVTM and CDR2 ANQGSEA. The CDR3 loop spans 12 amino acids. Here the CDR3 DNA reads TGCAGCGTTGAGACAGACTCCTACGAGCAGTACTTC. Its protein is CSVETDSYEQYF.

In this sample, this clonotype turned up a few times. The rearrangement links TRBV5-5 to TRBJ2-1; D is possibly TRBD1 (5 bases). The CDR3 is 16 amino acids. Trimming took 5 bases from V and 5 from J, leaving 20 bases between them. The germline V gene has CDR1 SGHKS and CDR2 YYEKEE (reference sequence). The CDR3 spells CASSPGKFARNNEQFF. CDR3 nucleotide sequence: TGTGCCAGCAGTCCAGGGAAATTTGCTCGGAACAATGAGCAGTTCTTC. Together with reference TRBV5-5 and TRBJ2-1, the CDR3 gives the full variable domain: DAGVTQSPTHLIKTRGQQVTLRCSPISGHKSVSWYQQVLGQGPQFIFQYYEKEERGRGNFPDRFSARQFPNYSSELNVNALLLGDSALYLCASSPGKFARNNEQFFGPGTRLTVL.

This clonotype was seen a few times. The chain uses TRBV25-1 and TRBJ1-2; D perhaps matches TRBD1 (6 bases). The CDR3 contains 13 residues. The V gene lost 6 bases and the J gene lost 3 bases, with 11 bases spanning the gap. Germline CDR1 is MGHDK and CDR2 is SYGVNS. CDR3 DNA sequence: TGTGCCAGCAGCGGGGGCAGGGACTATGGCTACACCTTC. This sequence encodes CASSGGRDYGYTF.

The rearrangement links TRBV11-2 to TRBJ2-3; TRBD2 might be the D (5 bases). Germline V gene lookup returns CDR1 SGHAT and CDR2 FQNNGV. V lost 0 bases to trimming and J lost 15 bases, with 19 bases between them. CDR3 size: 14 residues. The CDR3 spells CASSLESGSPGFYF. In DNA form, the CDR3 reads TGTGCCAGCAGCTTAGAGAGCGGCTCGCCAGGTTTTTATTTT.

This clonotype occurred a few times. This sequence joins TRBV6-5 and TRBJ1-1; TRBD1 might be the D (5 bases). V was trimmed by 4 bases and J by 1 base, leaving 13 bases between them. This CDR3 region has 15 residues. CDR1 and CDR2 from the germline V gene are MNHEY and SVGAGI. CDR3 nucleotide sequence: TGTGCCAGCAGTTCCCCCGGGGGTCGGAACACTGAAGCTTTCTTT. Translation: CASSSPGGRNTEAFF.